The 13 T cell receptor beta chains below come from one sample, sequenced in a study of T cell repertoires in cytomegalovirus infection. TCRdb reprocessed the reads via MiXCR and lists one record per CDR3 protein. This sample has around 300,000 distinct CDR3 sequences; less than 25% occur once, and the top ten carry roughly a fifth. These receptors are not linked to any known antigen. Sample: cultured PBMCs, taken from culture after CMV antigen stimulation. Receptor source: a human donor in good health (CMV status not recorded). Some clones in this sample may be carry-over from other donors' samples.

The CDR3 loop reads CASSPLGPGQKFF. The CDR3 DNA sequence: TGCGCCAGCAGCCCTTTGGGTCCGGGACAGAAGTTCTTC. V is TRBV5-1 and J is TRBJ2-1, with TRBD1 matching 7 bases. V gave up 4 bases and J gave up 14 bases; unmatched junction bases: 12. Germline CDR1 reads SGHRS; CDR2 reads YFSETQ. The CDR3 consists of 13 residues.

This chain connects TRBV6-6 to TRBJ2-2; TRBD2 is a possible D gene (6 bases). The CDR3 totals 15 residues. Germline CDR1 reads MNHNY; CDR2 reads SVGAGI (reference sequence). The ends were cut back, 0 bases at V and 4 bases at J, with 9 bases in the middle. CDR3 nucleotide sequence: TGTGCCAGCAGTTACTCAAGGGGAGGCACCGGGGAGCTGTTTTTT. Its translation: CASSYSRGGTGELFF.

This clonotype showed up many times. The rearrangement joins TRBV7-6 to TRBJ2-5; D is ambiguous. This CDR3 spans 16 amino acids. In germline, CDR1 is SGHVS, CDR2 FNYEAQ. Trimming shortened V by 2 bases and J by 7 bases, and 20 bases separated the two germline ends. The CDR3 region has the DNA TGTGCCAGCAGCTTAAGTCTCGTGGCAGCCAAAGGGACCCAGTACTTC. Its protein is CASSLSLVAAKGTQYF.

The genes are TRBV6-4 and TRBJ2-3; perhaps D is TRBD1 or TRBD2 (5 bases each). V was shortened by 0 bases and J by 6 bases, with 13 bases between the two germline ends. Per germline, CDR1 MRHNA and CDR2 SNTAGT. This CDR3 has 15 residues. As DNA, the CDR3 is TGTGCCAGCAGTGACTCGAACTGGGGGTGGGATACGCAGTATTTT. As protein: CASSDSNWGWDTQYF.

About this clonotype: One end of the junction does not line up with germline, which may come from a read error. The rearrangement uses TRBV6-2 or TRBV6-3 and TRBJ2-7; D is ambiguous. Germline V gene lookup returns CDR1 MNHEY and CDR2 SVGEGT. The CDR3 contains 13 residues. DNA for the CDR3: TGTGCCAGCAGTTACTCGATCTCCTACGAGCAGCACTTC. Its protein product is CASSYSISYEQHF.

This clonotype was seen ten or more times. The chain is built from TRBV7-2 and TRBJ2-5; D may match TRBD1 or TRBD2 (5 bases each). Trimming shortened V by 4 bases and J by 2 bases, and 11 bases separated the two germline ends. The CDR3 has 14 residues. In germline, CDR1 is SGHTA, CDR2 FQGNSA. CDR3: CASSSGANQETQYF. CDR3 nucleotide sequence: TGTGCCAGCAGCTCCGGGGCCAATCAAGAGACCCAGTACTTC.

This clonotype has a handful of counts. V usage is TRBV28 and J usage is TRBJ1-2; D is unresolved. CDR1 is MDHEN and CDR2 is SYDVKM in the germline V gene. V lost 1 base, J lost 5 bases, and 14 bases lay in between. The CDR3 contains 15 residues. CDR3 DNA: TGTGCCAGCAGTTTATCGGCAGCGGGCGGATATGGCTACACCTTC. Translation: CASSLSAAGGYGYTF.

This clonotype showed up just a few times. The J gene is TRBJ2-1, the V gene TRBV9; 9 bases line up with TRBD2. CDR3 length: 15 residues. The V gene's germline CDR1 is SGDLS and CDR2 YYNGEE. V gave up 3 bases and J gave up 7 bases; unmatched junction bases: 8. The CDR3 nucleotides are TGTGCCAGCAGCGCCTTCGCTAGCGGGGAGAATGAGCAGTTCTTC. Translating gives CASSAFASGENEQFF. Drawing the rest from reference TRBV9 and TRBJ2-1, the complete variable domain is DSGVTQTPKHLITATGQRVTLRCSPRSGDLSVYWYQQSLDQGLQFLIQYYNGEERAKGNILERFSAQQFPDLHSELNLSSLELGDSALYFCASSAFASGENEQFFGPGTRLTVL.

This clonotype came up a few times. The V call is TRBV23-1, the J call TRBJ2-7; 11 positions agree with TRBD1. TRBV23-1 is labeled an ORF, and its function is uncertain. After removal of 7 bases from V and 2 bases from J, the junction contained 7 bases not matched to a gene. This CDR3 region has 15 residues. CDR3 nucleotides: TGCGCCAGCATCCTGACGGGACAGGGGGCCTACGAGCAGTACGTC. It specifies CASILTGQGAYEQYV.

V usage is TRBV4-1 and J usage is TRBJ1-1; perhaps TRBD1 as D (5 bases). The CDR3 consists of 14 residues. The germline V and J ends were trimmed by 5 bases and 2 bases, with 12 bases remaining between them. The germline V gene encodes CDR1 MGHRA and CDR2 YSYEKL. The CDR3 region has the DNA TGCGCCAGCAGCTTGGACACAGGAAACACTGAAGCTTTCTTT. This sequence encodes CASSLDTGNTEAFF.

V is TRBV28 and J is TRBJ2-5, with no clear D. Germline CDR1 is MDHEN and CDR2 is SYDVKM. Trimming took 10 bases from V and 2 from J, leaving 17 bases between them. The CDR3 totals 14 residues. CDR3 sequence: CATVPAADQETQYF. Here the CDR3 DNA reads TGTGCCACCGTCCCGGCGGCGGATCAAGAGACCCAGTACTTC. Full variable domain (outside the CDR3, taken from reference TRBV28 and TRBJ2-5): DVKVTQSSRYLVKRTGEKVFLECVQDMDHENMFWYRQDPGLGLRLIYFSYDVKMKEKGDIPEGYSVSREKKERFSLILESASTNQTSMYLCATVPAADQETQYFGPGTRLLVL.

This clonotype was counted ten times or more. Written as DNA, the CDR3 is TGTGCCAGCAGCGCTGGGGTGGCTAACTACAATGAGCAGTTCTTC. Residues: CASSAGVANYNEQFF. The rearrangement links TRBV7-9 to TRBJ2-1, with no clear D. V dropped 5 bases and J dropped 3 bases, with 14 bases sitting between them. CDR1 is SEHNR and CDR2 is FQNEAQ in the germline V gene (reference sequence). This CDR3 region has 15 residues.

The CDR3: CASSFGDRATSGFTGELFF. The CDR3 DNA is TGTGCCAGCAGCTTCGGGGACAGGGCGACTAGCGGGTTTACCGGGGAGCTGTTTTTT. The chain recombines TRBV7-8 with TRBJ2-2, with a tentative D call TRBD2 (10 bases). This CDR3 is 19 amino acids long. Per germline, CDR1 SGHVS and CDR2 FQNEAQ. Trimming removed 3 bases at V and 5 bases at J, with 25 bases between. Full variable domain (missing parts from reference TRBV7-8 and TRBJ2-2): GAGVSQSPRYKVAKRGQDVALRCDPISGHVSLFWYQQALGQGPEFLTYFQNEAQLDKSGLPSDRFFAERPEGSVSTLKIQRTQQEDSAVYLCASSFGDRATSGFTGELFFGEGSRLTVL.